This TCR beta chain came from a study of T cells in Graves' hyperthyroidism and ophthalmopathy. CDR1 is SGHDT, CDR2 YYEEEE, per germline. This CDR3 has 15 residues. Trimming took 5 bases from V and 1 from J, leaving 13 bases between them. Amplification yielded TCR beta CDR3 regions, with RNA transcripts as the source. The study used the HTBI primer set for a first-round RT-PCR of the TCR CDR3. One entry per CDR3 protein, called by TCRdb with MiXCR from the multiplex PCR reads. The repertoire holds 300,000 to 450,000 distinct CDR3 sequences, approximately 17% seen once, with 40% to 45% in the top ten. Sequencing was done on a sample of blood. The chain employs TRBV5-6 and TRBJ2-1; D tentatively reads TRBD1 or TRBD2 (5 bases each). The receptor was derived from a man aged 18 to 30 with Graves' ophthalmopathy. The CDR3 region is CASRLPGRSYNEQFF. In nucleotides, the CDR3 is TGTGCCAGCAGGCTACCGGGACGGTCCTACAATGAGCAGTTCTTC.